A selection of T cell receptor beta chains follows, all from one sample in a study of breast tumors, draining lymph nodes, adjacent tissues. Each CDR3 protein is one row after TCRdb ran MiXCR on the multiplex PCR reads. Counted here are some 170,000 distinct CDR3 sequences, around a third occurring once; the ten biggest clones make up 3% to 4.5%. The sample taken for sequencing was axillary lymph node tissue. Receptors were obtained from a female donor with breast cancer. Some clones in this sample may be carry-over from other donors' samples. Each CDR3 is given with its conserved first and last residue. Fields, in order: D gene, V gene, clone size, J gene, CDR3 DNA, CDR3 protein. The D gene is left open where the match is weak. Rows may omit the clone size; those that give it use once, few, many or a size class.

d_gene: TRBD2; v_gene: TRBV10-3; abundance: many; j_gene: TRBJ2-1; CDR3nt: TGTGCCACCAGTGGGTGGCGGGGGGACACTTACAATGAGCAGTTCTTC; CDR3aa: CATSGWRGDTYNEQFF
d_gene: -; v_gene: TRBV4-1; abundance: many; j_gene: TRBJ2-3; CDR3nt: TGCGCCAGCAGCCAACAGGGTACAGATACGCAGTATTTT; CDR3aa: CASSQQGTDTQYF
d_gene: -; v_gene: TRBV5-8; abundance: many; j_gene: TRBJ2-5; CDR3nt: TGTGCCAGCAGCTTGGCCGGCCCGGAGACCCAGTACTTC; CDR3aa: CASSLAGPETQYF
d_gene: -; v_gene: TRBV6-1; abundance: -; j_gene: TRBJ1-6; CDR3nt: TGTGCCAGCAATCGTGGAAGGATTAAGAATTCACCCCTCCACTTT; CDR3aa: CASNRGRIKNSPLHF
d_gene: TRBD2; v_gene: TRBV7-9; abundance: many; j_gene: TRBJ2-7; CDR3nt: TGCGCCGTGGGGCGGGGGTACTACGAGCAGTACTTC; CDR3aa: CAVGRGYYEQYF
d_gene: -; v_gene: TRBV6-5; abundance: -; j_gene: TRBJ1-1; CDR3nt: TGTGCCAGCAGTTACTCGTCCAGGGTAGGTGAAGCTTTCTTT; CDR3aa: CASSYSSRVGEAFF
d_gene: TRBD2; v_gene: TRBV6-6; abundance: many; j_gene: TRBJ2-1; CDR3nt: TGTGCCAGCACCTTGACTAGCGGGGTAGCCAATGAGCAGTTCTTC; CDR3aa: CASTLTSGVANEQFF
d_gene: TRBD2; v_gene: TRBV7-2; abundance: once; j_gene: TRBJ2-7; CDR3nt: TGTGCCAGCAGTCTAGAGGGAGGGGTAGCGGGAGGAACCTACGAGCAGTACTTC; CDR3aa: CASSLEGGVAGGTYEQYF
d_gene: -; v_gene: TRBV9; abundance: many; j_gene: TRBJ2-3; CDR3nt: TGTGTCAGCAGCTATACCACAGATACGCAGTATTTT; CDR3aa: CVSSYTTDTQYF
d_gene: TRBD1; v_gene: TRBV12-3/TRBV12-4; abundance: many; j_gene: TRBJ2-6; CDR3nt: TGTGCCAGCAGCCCCGGGGACAGGACCTCTGGGGCCAACGTCCTGACTTTC; CDR3aa: CASSPGDRTSGANVLTF
d_gene: TRBD1; v_gene: TRBV12-3/TRBV12-4; abundance: -; j_gene: TRBJ1-6; CDR3nt: TGTGCCAGCAGCTTTTTGCAGGGGGCTTCTTCACCCCTCCACTTT; CDR3aa: CASSFLQGASSPLHF
d_gene: TRBD1; v_gene: TRBV20-1; abundance: many; j_gene: TRBJ2-7; CDR3nt: TGCAGTGCTAGTAACTGGGACAGAGCCTCCTACGAGCAGTACTTC; CDR3aa: CSASNWDRASYEQYF
d_gene: -; v_gene: TRBV7-2; abundance: -; j_gene: TRBJ1-1; CDR3nt: TGTGCCAGCAGCTTTTCACAAGGGCGTGAGGCTTTCTTT; CDR3aa: CASSFSQGREAFF
d_gene: TRBD2; v_gene: TRBV13; abundance: many; j_gene: TRBJ2-3; CDR3nt: TGTGCCAGCAGCTCCCGGACTAGCGGGTGGCGGGATACGCAGTATTTT; CDR3aa: CASSSRTSGWRDTQYF
d_gene: -; v_gene: TRBV5-5; abundance: -; j_gene: TRBJ1-4; CDR3nt: TGTGCCAGCAGCTTAGGCGAGGTACCTAATGAAAAACTGTTTTTT; CDR3aa: CASSLGEVPNEKLFF
d_gene: -; v_gene: TRBV20-1; abundance: -; j_gene: TRBJ1-1; CDR3nt: TGCAGTGCCCGAACTGGGAGGAACACTGAAGCTTTCTTT; CDR3aa: CSARTGRNTEAFF
d_gene: TRBD1; v_gene: TRBV11-3; abundance: many; j_gene: TRBJ2-2; CDR3nt: TGTGCCAGCAGCTTATCCGGGACAGTTACCGGGGAGCTGTTTTTT; CDR3aa: CASSLSGTVTGELFF
d_gene: TRBD1; v_gene: TRBV7-2; abundance: once; j_gene: TRBJ1-3; CDR3nt: TGTGCCAGCAGCGTATCAGGGGACAGCTTCTCTGGAAACACCATATATTTT; CDR3aa: CASSVSGDSFSGNTIYF
d_gene: TRBD1; v_gene: TRBV7-6; abundance: many; j_gene: TRBJ2-3; CDR3nt: TGTGCCAGCAGCCCGCGACAGGGGAGCACAGATACGCAGTATTTT; CDR3aa: CASSPRQGSTDTQYF
d_gene: TRBD2; v_gene: TRBV12-3/TRBV12-4; abundance: many; j_gene: TRBJ2-3; CDR3nt: TGTGCCAGCAGCCGGACTAGCGGCACAGATACGCAGTATTTT; CDR3aa: CASSRTSGTDTQYF
d_gene: -; v_gene: TRBV19; abundance: many; j_gene: TRBJ2-1; CDR3nt: TGTGCCAGTAGTATTCAGTTATCTACCGATGAGCAGTTCTTC; CDR3aa: CASSIQLSTDEQFF
d_gene: TRBD2; v_gene: TRBV7-2; abundance: -; j_gene: TRBJ2-5; CDR3nt: TGTGCCAGCAGCTTAAGGCTAGCGGGAGAAGAGACCCAGCACTTC; CDR3aa: CASSLRLAGEETQHF
d_gene: -; v_gene: TRBV6-5; abundance: many; j_gene: TRBJ2-1; CDR3nt: TGTGCCAGCAGTTACTTCCCCAGGGCAAATGAGCAGTTCTTC; CDR3aa: CASSYFPRANEQFF
d_gene: -; v_gene: TRBV20-1; abundance: -; j_gene: TRBJ1-4; CDR3nt: TGCAGTTTAGAAAGGGGAGGTAATGAAAAACTGTTTTTT; CDR3aa: CSLERGGNEKLFF
d_gene: -; v_gene: TRBV28; abundance: few; j_gene: TRBJ2-7; CDR3nt: TGTGCCAGCAGACCAGGGGGGCCTCACTACGAGCAGTACTTC; CDR3aa: CASRPGGPHYEQYF
d_gene: -; v_gene: TRBV7-8; abundance: -; j_gene: TRBJ2-7; CDR3nt: TGTGCCAGCAGCCCAGGGCCACCGCGAAAGCAGTACTTC; CDR3aa: CASSPGPPRKQYF
d_gene: TRBD1; v_gene: TRBV10-3; abundance: few; j_gene: TRBJ1-1; CDR3nt: TGTGCCATCAGGGGACAGGGAAACACTGAAGCTTTCTTT; CDR3aa: CAIRGQGNTEAFF
d_gene: -; v_gene: TRBV2; abundance: many; j_gene: TRBJ2-3; CDR3nt: TGTGCCAGCAGTGAATCGGGCGGCGCTGATACGCAGTATTTT; CDR3aa: CASSESGGADTQYF
d_gene: -; v_gene: TRBV12-5; abundance: once; j_gene: TRBJ2-2; CDR3nt: TGTGCTAGTGGTTTGGTCCAGGGGGGACAGCTGAACACCGGGGAGCTGTTTTTT; CDR3aa: CASGLVQGGQLNTGELFF
d_gene: -; v_gene: TRBV4-2; abundance: few; j_gene: TRBJ2-4; CDR3nt: TGTGCCAGCAGCCAAGACCCGTACGACCGGGGGTCCAAAAACATTCAGTACTTC; CDR3aa: CASSQDPYDRGSKNIQYF
d_gene: -; v_gene: TRBV6-5; abundance: -; j_gene: TRBJ1-1; CDR3nt: TGTGCCAGCAGTGAATGGGGGAACACTGAAGCTTTCTTT; CDR3aa: CASSEWGNTEAFF
d_gene: TRBD2; v_gene: TRBV27; abundance: few; j_gene: TRBJ2-2; CDR3nt: TGTGCCACCAAGACACTAGCGGCGAACACCGGGGAGCTGTTTTTT; CDR3aa: CATKTLAANTGELFF
d_gene: -; v_gene: TRBV5-1; abundance: -; j_gene: TRBJ2-2; CDR3nt: TGCGCCAGCAGCTTGGAGCGAACCGGGGAGCTGTTTTTT; CDR3aa: CASSLERTGELFF
d_gene: TRBD1; v_gene: TRBV6-5; abundance: many; j_gene: TRBJ2-2; CDR3nt: TGTGCCAGCAGAACACAGGGGAGCGGTAACACCGGGGAGCTGTTTTTT; CDR3aa: CASRTQGSGNTGELFF
d_gene: TRBD2; v_gene: TRBV27; abundance: few; j_gene: TRBJ2-1; CDR3nt: TGTGCCAGCAGTTTATCCGGTCGGGGGGGGTCATACAATGAGCAGTTCTTC; CDR3aa: CASSLSGRGGSYNEQFF
d_gene: -; v_gene: TRBV11-1; abundance: -; j_gene: TRBJ2-2; CDR3nt: TGTGCCAGCAGCTCGAGGGAGCTGTTTTTT; CDR3aa: CASSSRELFF
d_gene: -; v_gene: TRBV6-5; abundance: -; j_gene: TRBJ2-2; CDR3nt: TGTGCCAGCCATCGAGGACACGGGGAGCTGTTTTTT; CDR3aa: CASHRGHGELFF
d_gene: -; v_gene: TRBV20-1; abundance: once; j_gene: TRBJ2-3; CDR3nt: TGCAGTGCTAGTTCCGCCCGGGCGGCTACCGTGCTTCAGTTGTTT; CDR3aa: CSASSARAATVLQLF
d_gene: TRBD1; v_gene: TRBV30; abundance: many; j_gene: TRBJ2-1; CDR3nt: TGTGCCTGTCGAAATGCAGGGGGCAATGAGCAGTTCTTC; CDR3aa: CACRNAGGNEQFF
d_gene: -; v_gene: TRBV7-6; abundance: many; j_gene: TRBJ1-5; CDR3nt: TGTGCCAGCAGCTTAGCTAGGGGGGGGTGGCCCCAGCATTTT; CDR3aa: CASSLARGGWPQHF
d_gene: -; v_gene: TRBV6-6; abundance: many; j_gene: TRBJ1-5; CDR3nt: TGTGCCAGCAGTTACTCCACCGGGGCAGATAGCAATCAGCCCCAGCATTTT; CDR3aa: CASSYSTGADSNQPQHF
d_gene: -; v_gene: TRBV5-6; abundance: many; j_gene: TRBJ2-3; CDR3nt: TGTGCCAGCAGCCTAACAGGTGAAGATACGCAGTATTTT; CDR3aa: CASSLTGEDTQYF